One T cell receptor (beta chain) is described in this entry. The CDR3 spans 12 residues. Germline CDR1 SGHDT, CDR2 YYEEEE. V gave up 5 bases and J gave up 7 bases; unmatched junction bases: 5. This sample stems from a study of shared clonotypes between healthy human individuals. Repertoires were generated with immunoSEQ multiplex PCR, while TCRdb's copy carries only in-frame clones and drops some. The sample yields over a million clones, 96% seen once. The TCR sequence derives from a man in his thirties or forties in good health. The rearrangement links TRBV5-6 to TRBJ1-2, with 7 bases that match TRBD1. Sequenced material: naive CD4+ T cells sorted from blood. Subset defined: CD45RA+ positively selected. CDR3 DNA: TGTGCCAGCAGGACAGGGTCTGGTGGCTACACCTTC. The encoded protein is CASRTGSGGYTF.